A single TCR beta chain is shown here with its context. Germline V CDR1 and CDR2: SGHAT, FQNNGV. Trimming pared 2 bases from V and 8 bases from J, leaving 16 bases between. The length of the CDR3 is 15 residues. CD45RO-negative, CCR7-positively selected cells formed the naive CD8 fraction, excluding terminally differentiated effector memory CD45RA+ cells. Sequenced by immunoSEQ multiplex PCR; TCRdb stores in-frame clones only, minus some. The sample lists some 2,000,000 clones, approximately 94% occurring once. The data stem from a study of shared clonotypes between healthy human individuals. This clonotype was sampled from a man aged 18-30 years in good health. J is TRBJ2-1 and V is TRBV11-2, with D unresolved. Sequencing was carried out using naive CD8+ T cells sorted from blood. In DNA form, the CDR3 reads TGTGCCAGCAGCTTAATCGACCGTTTAACCGATGAGCAGTTCTTC. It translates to CASSLIDRLTDEQFF. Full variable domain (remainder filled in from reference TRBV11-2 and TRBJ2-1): EAGVAQSPRYKIIEKRQSVAFWCNPISGHATLYWYQQILGQGPKLLIQFQNNGVVDDSQLPKDRFSAERLKGVDSTLKIQPAKLEDSAVYLCASSLIDRLTDEQFFGPGTRLTVL.